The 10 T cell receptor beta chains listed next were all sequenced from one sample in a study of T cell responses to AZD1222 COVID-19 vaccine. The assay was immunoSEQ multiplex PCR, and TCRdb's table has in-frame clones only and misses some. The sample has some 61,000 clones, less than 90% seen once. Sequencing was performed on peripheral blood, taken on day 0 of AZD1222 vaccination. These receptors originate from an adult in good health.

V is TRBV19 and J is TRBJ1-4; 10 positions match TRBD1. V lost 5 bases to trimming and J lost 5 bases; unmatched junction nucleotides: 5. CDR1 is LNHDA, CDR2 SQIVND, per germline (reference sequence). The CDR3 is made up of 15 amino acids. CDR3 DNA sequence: TGTGCCAGTAGTCCGCCGGGACAGGGGAATGAAAAACTGTTTTTT. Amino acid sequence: CASSPPGQGNEKLFF.

The CDR3 is CASSPTSGTDTQYF. The CDR3, as DNA: TGTGCCAGCAGTCCGACTAGCGGCACAGATACGCAGTATTTT. The V and J genes are TRBV7-2 and TRBJ2-3, with 8 bases matching TRBD2. J gave up 1 base and V 6 bases, and 3 bases lay outside the gene matches. This CDR3 is built from 14 residues. Germline V CDR1 and CDR2: SGHTA, FQGNSA.

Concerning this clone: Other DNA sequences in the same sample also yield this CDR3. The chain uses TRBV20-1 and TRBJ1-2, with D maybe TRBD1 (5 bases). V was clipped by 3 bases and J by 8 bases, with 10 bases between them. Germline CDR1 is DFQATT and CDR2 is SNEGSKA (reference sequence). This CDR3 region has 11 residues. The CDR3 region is CSASGGEGYTF. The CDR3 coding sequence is TGCAGTGCTAGTGGGGGAGAGGGCTACACCTTC.

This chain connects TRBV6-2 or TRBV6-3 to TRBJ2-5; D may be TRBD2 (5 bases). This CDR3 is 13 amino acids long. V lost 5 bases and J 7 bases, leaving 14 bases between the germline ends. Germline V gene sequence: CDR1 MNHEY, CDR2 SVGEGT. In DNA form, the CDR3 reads TGTGCCAGCAGTACCGGACGGGGTGGGACCCAGTACTTC. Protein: CASSTGRGGTQYF.

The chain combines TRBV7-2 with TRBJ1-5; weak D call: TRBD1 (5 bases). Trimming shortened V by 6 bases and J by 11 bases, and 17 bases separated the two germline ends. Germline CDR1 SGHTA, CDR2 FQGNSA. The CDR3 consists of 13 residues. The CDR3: CASSADSLGAQHF. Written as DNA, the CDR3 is TGTGCCAGCAGTGCCGACAGCCTCGGGGCCCAGCATTTT.

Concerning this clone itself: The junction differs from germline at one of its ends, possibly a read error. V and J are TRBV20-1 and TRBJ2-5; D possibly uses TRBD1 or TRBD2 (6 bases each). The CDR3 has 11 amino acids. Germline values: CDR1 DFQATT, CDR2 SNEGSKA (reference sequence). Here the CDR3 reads CSANGGRQIDF. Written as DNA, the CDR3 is TGCAGTGCGAATGGGGGGCGCCAGATTGACTTC.

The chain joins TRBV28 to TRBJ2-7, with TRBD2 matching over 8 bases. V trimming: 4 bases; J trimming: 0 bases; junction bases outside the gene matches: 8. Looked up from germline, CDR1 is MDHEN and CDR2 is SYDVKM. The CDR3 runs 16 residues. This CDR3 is CASSSSGSPASYEQYF. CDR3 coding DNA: TGTGCCAGCAGTTCGAGCGGGAGCCCCGCCTCCTACGAGCAGTACTTC.

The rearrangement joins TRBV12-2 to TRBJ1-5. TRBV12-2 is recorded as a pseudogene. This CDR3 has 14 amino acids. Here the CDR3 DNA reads TGTGCAAGTCGCTTAGGGGGGGAAGGCCAGCCCCAGCATTTT. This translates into CASRLGGEGQPQHF.

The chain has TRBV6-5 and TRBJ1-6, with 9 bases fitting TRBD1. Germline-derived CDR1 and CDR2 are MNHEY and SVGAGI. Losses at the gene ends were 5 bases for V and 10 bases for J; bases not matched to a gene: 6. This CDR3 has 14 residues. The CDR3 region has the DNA TGTGCCAGCAGTACGACAGGGGGGGAATCACCCCTCCACTTT. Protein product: CASSTTGGESPLHF.

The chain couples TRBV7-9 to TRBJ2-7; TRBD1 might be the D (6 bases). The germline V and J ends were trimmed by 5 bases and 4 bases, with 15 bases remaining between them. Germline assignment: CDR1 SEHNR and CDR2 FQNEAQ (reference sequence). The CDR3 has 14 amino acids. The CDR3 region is CASSLTGTQYEQYF. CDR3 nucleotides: TGTGCCAGCAGCCTAACCGGGACACAGTACGAGCAGTACTTC.